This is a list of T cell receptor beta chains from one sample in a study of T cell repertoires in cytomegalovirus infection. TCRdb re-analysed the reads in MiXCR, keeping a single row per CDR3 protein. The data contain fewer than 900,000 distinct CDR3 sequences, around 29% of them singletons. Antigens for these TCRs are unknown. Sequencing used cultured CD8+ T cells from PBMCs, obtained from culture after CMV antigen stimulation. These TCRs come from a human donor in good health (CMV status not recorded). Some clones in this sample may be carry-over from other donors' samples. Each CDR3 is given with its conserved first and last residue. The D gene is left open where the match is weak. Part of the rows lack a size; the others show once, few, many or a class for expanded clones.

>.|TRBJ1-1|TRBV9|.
CASSVGGPTEAFF
TGTGCCAGCAGCGTTGGGGGGCCCACTGAAGCTTTCTTT
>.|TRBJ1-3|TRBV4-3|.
CASSYRADTIYF
TGCGCCAGCAGCTACAGGGCCGACACCATATATTTT
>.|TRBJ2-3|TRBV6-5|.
CASSYSPPGGNTDTQYF
TGTGCCAGCAGTTACTCGCCGCCGGGGGGCAACACAGATACGCAGTATTTT
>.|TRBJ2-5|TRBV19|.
CASSPFIPPGETQYF
TGTGCCAGTAGTCCCTTTATACCCCCTGGAGAGACCCAGTACTTC
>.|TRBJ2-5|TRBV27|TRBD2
CASSSWEGQETQYF
TGTGCCAGCAGTTCATGGGAGGGACAAGAGACCCAGTACTTC
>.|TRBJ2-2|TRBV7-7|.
CASQIGSGPGELFF
TGTGCTAGCCAAATCGGTTCAGGGCCCGGGGAGCTGTTTTTT
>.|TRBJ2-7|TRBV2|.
CASRGGLDYEQYF
TGTGCCAGCAGGGGCGGCCTAGACTACGAGCAGTACTTC
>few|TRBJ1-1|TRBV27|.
CASSLSGTSGTEAFF
TGTGCCAGCAGTTTATCTGGGACTAGTGGCACTGAAGCTTTCTTT
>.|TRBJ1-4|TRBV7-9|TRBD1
CASSLDPRRGGEPNEKLFF
TGTGCCAGCAGCTTAGATCCGAGGCGAGGGGGCGAGCCTAATGAAAAACTGTTTTTT
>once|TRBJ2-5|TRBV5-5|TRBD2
CASITSGGSQETQYF
TGTGCCAGCATAACTAGCGGGGGGAGTCAAGAGACCCAGTACTTC
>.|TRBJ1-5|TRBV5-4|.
CASSLDFLDIQYSNQPQHF
TGTGCCAGCAGCTTGGACTTTTTGGACATACAATATAGCAATCAGCCCCAGCATTTT